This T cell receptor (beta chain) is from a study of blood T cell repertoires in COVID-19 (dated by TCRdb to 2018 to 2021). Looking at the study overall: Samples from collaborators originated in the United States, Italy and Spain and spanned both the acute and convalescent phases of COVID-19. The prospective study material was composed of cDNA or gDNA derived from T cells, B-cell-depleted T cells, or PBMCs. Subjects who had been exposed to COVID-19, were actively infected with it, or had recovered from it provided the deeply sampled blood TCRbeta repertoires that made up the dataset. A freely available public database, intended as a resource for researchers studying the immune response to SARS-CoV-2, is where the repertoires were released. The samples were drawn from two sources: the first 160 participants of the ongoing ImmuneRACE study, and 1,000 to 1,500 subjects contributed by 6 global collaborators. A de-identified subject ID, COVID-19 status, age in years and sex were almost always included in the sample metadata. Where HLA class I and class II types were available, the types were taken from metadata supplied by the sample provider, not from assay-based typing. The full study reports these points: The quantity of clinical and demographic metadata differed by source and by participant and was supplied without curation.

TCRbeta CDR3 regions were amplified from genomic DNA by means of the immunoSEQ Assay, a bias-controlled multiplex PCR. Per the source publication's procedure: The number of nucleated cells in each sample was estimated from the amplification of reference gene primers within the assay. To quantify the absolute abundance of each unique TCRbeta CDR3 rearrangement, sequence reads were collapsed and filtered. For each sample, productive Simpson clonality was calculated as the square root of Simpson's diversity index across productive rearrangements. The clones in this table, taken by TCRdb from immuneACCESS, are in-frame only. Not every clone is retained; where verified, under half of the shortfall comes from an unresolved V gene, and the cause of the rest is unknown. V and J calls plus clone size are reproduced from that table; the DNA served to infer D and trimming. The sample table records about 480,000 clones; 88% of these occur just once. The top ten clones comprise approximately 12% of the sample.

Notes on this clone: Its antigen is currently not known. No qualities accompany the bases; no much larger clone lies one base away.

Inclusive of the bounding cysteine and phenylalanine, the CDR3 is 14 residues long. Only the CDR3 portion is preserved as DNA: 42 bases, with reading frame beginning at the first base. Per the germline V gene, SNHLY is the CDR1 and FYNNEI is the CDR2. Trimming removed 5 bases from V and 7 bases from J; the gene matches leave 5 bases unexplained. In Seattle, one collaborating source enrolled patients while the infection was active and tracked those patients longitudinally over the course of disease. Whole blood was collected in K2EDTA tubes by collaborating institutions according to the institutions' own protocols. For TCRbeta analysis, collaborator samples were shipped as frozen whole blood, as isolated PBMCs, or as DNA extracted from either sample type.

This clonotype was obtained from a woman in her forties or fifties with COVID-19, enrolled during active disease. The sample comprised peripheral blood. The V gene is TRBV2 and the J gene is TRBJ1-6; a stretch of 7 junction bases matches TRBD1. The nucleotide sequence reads TGTGCCAGCAGTTTACAGGGGATGAATTCACCCCTCCACTTT. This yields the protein CASSLQGMNSPLHF.